The 9 T cell receptor beta chains given below trace back to one sample, sequenced in a study of blood T cell repertoires in COVID-19. Sequenced by immunoSEQ multiplex PCR; TCRdb stores in-frame clones only, minus some. Here the sample spans 40,000 to 50,000 clones, 70% to 80% being singletons. Sequencing was done on a sample of peripheral blood. These receptors originate from a woman aged 70 to 79 with acute or convalescent COVID-19.

The chain combines TRBV7-2 with TRBJ1-1; D uncertain. V was shortened by 3 bases and J by 0 bases, with 8 bases between the two germline ends. Germline CDR1 SGHTA, CDR2 FQGNSA. This CDR3 region has 14 residues. CDR3 amino acids: CASSFGSMNTEAFF. CDR3 nucleotides: TGTGCCAGCAGCTTTGGGAGCATGAACACTGAAGCTTTCTTT.

The rearrangement uses TRBV2 and TRBJ1-4; possible D gene TRBD1, 6 bases. The CDR3 is 15 residues long. Germline CDR1 and CDR2: SNHLY and FYNNEI. Trimming left V 2 bases short and J 3 bases short, with 10 bases between. Here the CDR3 DNA reads TGTGCCAGCAGTGAAACAGGGTTTCCTAATGAAAAACTGTTTTTT. This codes for CASSETGFPNEKLFF.

CDR3 amino acids: CASSFRTRGKIPQYF. The CDR3 region has the DNA TGTGCCAGCAGCTTTCGGACTAGGGGTAAGATACCCCAGTACTTC. V is TRBV7-2 and J is TRBJ2-5; 7 bases align to TRBD2. J was trimmed by 9 bases and V by 3 bases; bases with no gene match: 13. This CDR3 is 15 amino acids long. Germline CDR1 is SGHTA and CDR2 is FQGNSA. The whole variable domain, remainder taken from reference TRBV7-2 and TRBJ2-5, is GAGVSQSPSNKVTEKGKDVELRCDPISGHTALYWYRQSLGQGLEFLIYFQGNSAPDKSGLPSDRFSAERTGGSVSTLTIQRTQQEDSAVYLCASSFRTRGKIPQYFGPGTRLLVL.

This clone has only a few counts. The chain links TRBV5-1 to TRBJ1-2; no reliable D call. V gave up 2 bases and J gave up 0 bases, with 23 bases separating them. The germline V gene encodes CDR1 SGHRS and CDR2 YFSETQ. The CDR3 extends over 19 amino acids. The DNA of the CDR3 is TGCGCCAGCAGCTTCGGCTTGAGAATTGTGCAGCGAGCTAACTATGGCTACACCTTC. As protein: CASSFGLRIVQRANYGYTF.

The rearrangement links TRBV3-1 (or the pseudogene TRBV3-2) to TRBJ1-5, with a tentative D call TRBD1 (5 bases). This CDR3 has 15 amino acids. Germline assignment: CDR1 LGHDT and CDR2 YNNKEL (reference sequence). The V and J ends lost 0 bases and 6 bases respectively, with 12 bases between them. CDR3 sequence: CASSQDFSGGQPQHF. CDR3 bases: TGTGCCAGCAGCCAAGATTTTTCGGGGGGTCAGCCCCAGCATTTT.

This clone came up once. The V and J genes are TRBV6-5 and TRBJ1-1; D perhaps matches TRBD1 (6 bases). CDR1 MNHEY and CDR2 SVGAGI come from the germline V gene. Trimming removed 6 bases from V and 7 bases from J, with 12 bases in between. The CDR3 is made up of 12 amino acids. Written as DNA, the CDR3 is TGTGCCAGCAGCCTCAGGGGAAGTGAAGCTTTCTTT. Protein sequence: CASSLRGSEAFF.

V usage is TRBV12-3 or TRBV12-4 and J usage is TRBJ1-1; D uncertain. Trimming took off 3 bases at V and 5 bases at J, with 7 bases between the two ends. The CDR3 runs 12 residues. DNA for the CDR3: TGTGCCAGCAGTTTGCAACTGACTGAAGCTTTCTTT. It translates to CASSLQLTEAFF.

Concerning this clone itself: The same CDR3 is also encoded by other DNA sequences in this sample. The DNA of the CDR3 is TGTGCCAGCAGCCAATCGGGCCAGAGCAATCAGCCCCAGCATTTT. Its protein product is CASSQSGQSNQPQHF. The genes are TRBV16 and TRBJ1-5; D is unclear. Germline V gene data show CDR1 as KGHSY and CDR2 as FQNENV. CDR3 length: 15 amino acids. Trimming took off 0 bases at V and 1 base at J, with 7 bases between the two ends.

This sequence joins TRBV7-3 and TRBJ2-2; 8 bases line up with TRBD1. The CDR3 consists of 16 residues. J was trimmed by 3 bases and V by 5 bases; bases with no gene match: 8. Germline-derived CDR1 and CDR2 are SGHTA and FQGTGA. The CDR3 protein is CASSPRRGLDTGELFF. The DNA for the CDR3 is TGTGCCAGCAGCCCCCGCAGGGGGCTTGACACCGGGGAGCTGTTTTTT.